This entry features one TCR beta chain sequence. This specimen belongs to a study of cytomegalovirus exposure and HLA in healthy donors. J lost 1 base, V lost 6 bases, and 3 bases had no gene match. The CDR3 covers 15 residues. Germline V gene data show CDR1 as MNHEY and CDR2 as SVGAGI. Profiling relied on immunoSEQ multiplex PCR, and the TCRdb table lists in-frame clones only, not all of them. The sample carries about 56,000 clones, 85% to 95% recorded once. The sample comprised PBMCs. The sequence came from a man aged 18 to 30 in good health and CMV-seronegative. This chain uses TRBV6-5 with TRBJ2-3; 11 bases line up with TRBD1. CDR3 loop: CASRRGQGGTDTQYF. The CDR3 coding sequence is TGTGCCAGCAGACGGGGACAGGGGGGCACAGATACGCAGTATTTT.